This T cell receptor beta chain originates from a study of blood T cell repertoires in COVID-19. At the level of the study: PBMCs, B-cell-depleted T cells, or T cells were the source of the cDNA or gDNA that made up the material.

The CDR3 has 15 residues. Germline values: CDR1 MGHDK, CDR2 SYGVNS. V lost 4 bases, J lost 5 bases, and 9 bases stayed unmatched. Repertoires were generated with immunoSEQ multiplex PCR, while TCRdb's copy carries only in-frame clones and drops some. The profile shows some 46,000 clones, over 75% of them singletons. This sequence was found in a woman aged 55-70 years with acute or convalescent COVID-19. Sequenced sample: peripheral blood. The chain recombines TRBV25-1 with TRBJ2-5; 8 bases are shared with TRBD1. This CDR3 is CASSVPGQGLETQYF. The CDR3 bases are TGTGCCAGCAGTGTCCCCGGACAGGGTCTCGAGACCCAGTACTTC.